The rows below give T cell receptor beta chains drawn from one sample of a study of cytomegalovirus exposure and HLA in healthy donors. The protocol was immunoSEQ multiplex PCR, while the TCRdb copy is restricted to in-frame clones and leaves out a portion. The sample table includes some 82,000 clones. Sequences were obtained from PBMCs. The receptor source for this set is a woman aged 25 to 39 in good health and CMV-seronegative. The CDR3 runs from the conserved cysteine through the conserved F or W. The D gene is left open where the match is weak. Expanded clones get a size class; other rows say once, few or many, or leave the size out.

D gene | clone size | J gene | V gene | CDR3 protein | CDR3 DNA
. | . | TRBJ2-2 | TRBV30 | CAGSVLALNTGELFF | TGTGCCGGGAGTGTACTAGCATTGAACACCGGGGAGCTGTTTTTT
TRBD1 | . | TRBJ2-3 | TRBV19 | CASSTRTGLTGRTDTQYF | TGTGCCAGTAGCACCCGGACAGGGTTGACAGGACGCACAGATACGCAGTATTTT
TRBD1 | . | TRBJ1-1 | TRBV5-1 | CASSLRQGANTEAFF | TGCGCCAGCAGCCTACGACAGGGGGCGAACACTGAAGCTTTCTTT
TRBD1 | . | TRBJ2-7 | TRBV5-1 | CASSLEGTVSEQYF | TGCGCCAGCAGCTTGGAAGGGACAGTGAGCGAGCAGTACTTC
TRBD1 | . | TRBJ1-1 | TRBV29-1 | CSVLGQEIEAFF | TGCAGCGTTTTGGGACAGGAGATTGAAGCTTTCTTT
TRBD2 | . | TRBJ2-1 | TRBV6-5 | CASSVLTSGGSEQFF | TGTGCCAGCAGTGTCCTGACTAGCGGGGGTAGTGAGCAGTTCTTC
TRBD2 | . | TRBJ2-7 | TRBV6-6 | CASSLSGRASEQYF | TGTGCCAGCAGTCTTAGCGGGAGGGCCAGCGAGCAGTACTTC
. | . | TRBJ2-4 | TRBV2 | CASRHTWTSTRENIQYF | TGTGCCAGCCGGCATACGTGGACTTCCACCAGAGAAAACATTCAGTACTTC
. | . | TRBJ1-2 | TRBV5-4 | CASSPSGQTSYGYTF | TGTGCCAGCAGCCCTTCAGGACAGACCTCCTATGGCTACACCTTC
. | . | TRBJ2-7 | TRBV4-2 | CASSQGRDRFSSYEQYF | TGTGCCAGCAGCCAAGGACGAGACAGGTTTAGCTCCTACGAGCAGTACTTC
TRBD2 | . | TRBJ2-1 | TRBV5-1 | CASSPTSGRNNEQFF | TGCGCCAGCAGCCCCACTAGCGGGAGGAACAATGAGCAGTTCTTC
. | . | TRBJ2-5 | TRBV11-2 | CASIKKGQGQETQYF | TGTGCCAGCATCAAAAAGGGCCAGGGCCAAGAGACCCAGTACTTC
TRBD1 | . | TRBJ2-7 | TRBV4-1 | CASSHMVGTEYEQYF | TGCGCCAGCAGCCACATGGTGGGGACAGAGTACGAGCAGTACTTC
TRBD1 | . | TRBJ1-1 | TRBV19 | CASDRGGDHTEAFF | TGTGCCAGTGACAGGGGGGGGGATCACACTGAAGCTTTCTTT
. | . | TRBJ1-3 | TRBV11-2 | CASSLLGSSGNTIYF | TGTGCCAGCAGCTTATTAGGGAGCTCTGGAAACACCATATATTTT
. | medium-sized | TRBJ1-2 | TRBV7-9 | CASSPGAVANYGYTF | TGTGCCAGCAGCCCAGGGGCCGTAGCTAACTATGGCTACACCTTC
TRBD1 | . | TRBJ2-7 | TRBV5-1 | CASSLEAGGHEQYF | TGCGCCAGCAGCTTGGAGGCAGGGGGACACGAGCAGTACTTC
TRBD1 | . | TRBJ2-7 | TRBV25-1 | CASRDRVAYEQYF | TGTGCCAGCAGAGACAGGGTCGCCTACGAGCAGTACTTC
TRBD2 | . | TRBJ2-1 | TRBV30 | CAWKLAEYNEQFF | TGTGCCTGGAAACTAGCGGAATACAATGAGCAGTTCTTC
. | . | TRBJ1-1 | TRBV5-1 | CASSYRENTEAFF | TGCGCCAGCAGTTATCGGGAGAACACTGAAGCTTTCTTT
TRBD1 | . | TRBJ1-1 | TRBV30 | CAWRTGISNTEAFF | TGTGCCTGGAGGACAGGGATATCGAACACTGAAGCTTTCTTT
. | . | TRBJ1-2 | TRBV6-5 | CASTMAGAGYTF | TGTGCCAGCACTATGGCGGGGGCTGGCTACACCTTC
TRBD1 | . | TRBJ2-2 | TRBV19 | CASSIEGTGGTGELFF | TGTGCCAGTAGTATAGAAGGGACAGGGGGCACCGGGGAGCTGTTTTTT
TRBD2 | . | TRBJ2-6 | TRBV30 | CACQRLAGTGGANVLTF | TGTGCCTGTCAAAGACTAGCGGGAACGGGTGGGGCCAACGTCCTGACTTTC
. | . | TRBJ2-2 | TRBV19 | CASSAYRANTGELFF | TGTGCCAGTAGTGCCTACAGGGCGAACACCGGGGAGCTGTTTTTT
TRBD1 | . | TRBJ1-2 | TRBV5-1 | CASSLDVPGQVRYYGYTF | TGCGCCAGCAGCTTGGACGTCCCGGGACAGGTTCGTTACTATGGCTACACCTTC
. | . | TRBJ1-5 | TRBV27 | CASSPDGSNQPQHF | TGTGCCAGCAGTCCCGACGGGAGCAATCAGCCCCAGCATTTT
. | . | TRBJ2-5 | TRBV15 | CATSRDLAVNPRGETQYF | TGTGCCACCAGCAGAGATCTCGCGGTCAACCCCCGGGGAGAGACCCAGTACTTC
. | . | TRBJ1-1 | TRBV6-6 | CASRLVGVTEAFF | TGTGCCAGCCGACTAGTGGGCGTCACTGAAGCTTTCTTT
TRBD1 | . | TRBJ2-2 | TRBV2 | CASSGQGTGELFF | TGTGCCAGCAGTGGACAGGGAACCGGGGAGCTGTTTTTT
TRBD1 | . | TRBJ2-7 | TRBV5-1 | CASSPGQGISYEQYF | TGCGCCAGCAGCCCCGGACAGGGAATATCATACGAGCAGTACTTC
. | . | TRBJ1-1 | TRBV10-1 | CASSENRLNTEAFF | TGCGCCAGCAGTGAAAACAGGCTGAACACTGAAGCTTTCTTT
. | . | TRBJ2-1 | TRBV18 | CASSAGLSNEQFF | TGTGCCAGCTCAGCTGGACTAAGCAATGAGCAGTTCTTC
. | . | TRBJ1-5 | TRBV29-1 | CSVAGDRSGPQHF | TGCAGCGTGGCGGGGGACCGGTCAGGGCCCCAGCATTTT
TRBD2 | . | TRBJ2-3 | TRBV28 | CASLAGGTDTQYF | TGTGCCAGTCTAGCGGGGGGGACAGATACGCAGTATTTT
. | . | TRBJ2-2 | TRBV2 | CASSEVRLASTGELFF | TGTGCCAGCAGTGAAGTGAGGCTAGCGTCCACCGGGGAGCTGTTTTTT
TRBD1 | . | TRBJ2-7 | TRBV27 | CASSLSRQGVYEQYF | TGTGCCAGCAGTTTAAGTCGACAGGGCGTCTACGAGCAGTACTTC
. | . | TRBJ2-7 | TRBV7-9 | CASSPSSGEQYF | TGTGCCAGCAGCCCCTCGTCAGGCGAGCAGTACTTC
TRBD2 | . | TRBJ2-6 | TRBV5-1 | CASSLGGGGPSGANVLTF | TGCGCCAGCAGCTTGGGGGGCGGGGGGCCCTCTGGGGCCAACGTCCTGACTTTC
. | . | TRBJ2-3 | TRBV5-4 | CASSLVSRADTQYF | TGTGCCAGCAGCTTGGTATCGCGGGCAGATACGCAGTATTTT
. | . | TRBJ2-3 | TRBV7-9 | CASSQGLITDTQYF | TGTGCCAGCAGCCAGGGGTTGATCACAGATACGCAGTATTTT